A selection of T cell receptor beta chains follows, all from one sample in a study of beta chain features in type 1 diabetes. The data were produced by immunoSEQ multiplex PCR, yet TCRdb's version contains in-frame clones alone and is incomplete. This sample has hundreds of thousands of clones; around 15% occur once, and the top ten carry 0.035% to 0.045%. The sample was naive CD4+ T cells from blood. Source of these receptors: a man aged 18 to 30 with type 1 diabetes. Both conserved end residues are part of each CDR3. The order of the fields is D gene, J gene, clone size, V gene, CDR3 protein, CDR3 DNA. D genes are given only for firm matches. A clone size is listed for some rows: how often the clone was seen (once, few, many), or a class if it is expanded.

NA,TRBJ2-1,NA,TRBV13,CASSLARAGTYNEQFF,TGTGCCAGCAGCTTAGCCAGGGCAGGGACCTACAATGAGCAGTTCTTC
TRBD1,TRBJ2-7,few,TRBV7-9,CASSLITGTGLYEQYF,TGTGCCAGCAGCTTAATTACCGGGACAGGGCTCTACGAGCAGTACTTC
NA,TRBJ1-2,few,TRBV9,CASSPSLEEGYTF,TGTGCCAGCAGCCCATCCCTCGAGGAGGGCTACACCTTC
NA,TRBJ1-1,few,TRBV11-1,CASSRGPSTEAFF,TGTGCCAGCAGCCGCGGACCCAGCACTGAAGCTTTCTTT
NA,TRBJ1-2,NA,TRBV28,CASSFRAKRWYGYTF,TGTGCCAGCAGTTTTAGGGCCAAAAGGTGGTATGGCTACACCTTC
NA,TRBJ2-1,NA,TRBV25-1,CASSRSGSDNEQFF,TGTGCCAGCAGTCGTTCAGGATCCGACAATGAGCAGTTCTTC
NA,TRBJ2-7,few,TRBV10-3,CAISEKQVHSYEQYF,TGTGCCATCAGTGAAAAACAGGTGCACTCCTACGAGCAGTACTTC
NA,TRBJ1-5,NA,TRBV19,CASTDPGRHQPQHF,TGTGCCAGTACAGACCCCGGGAGGCATCAGCCCCAGCATTTT
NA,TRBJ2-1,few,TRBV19,CASSIHRRDNEQFF,TGTGCCAGTAGTATTCACAGACGGGATAATGAGCAGTTCTTC
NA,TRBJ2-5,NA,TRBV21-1,CASSTGFGGAGQETQYF,TGTGCCAGCAGCACGGGGTTCGGTGGGGCCGGTCAAGAGACCCAGTACTTC
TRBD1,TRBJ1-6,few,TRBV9,CASSAQGRGSPLHF,TGTGCCAGCAGCGCACAGGGGAGAGGTTCACCCCTCCACTTT
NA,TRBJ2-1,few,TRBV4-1,CASSPLLGLIPLFF,TGCGCCAGCAGCCCGCTCCTCGGACTCATTCCGCTGTTCTTC
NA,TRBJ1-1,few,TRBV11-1,CASSLRENTEAFF,TGTGCCAGCAGCTTAAGGGAAAACACTGAAGCTTTCTTT
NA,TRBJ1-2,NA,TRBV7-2,CASSARGGGSVGYTF,TGTGCCAGCAGCGCCCGAGGCGGGGGATCGGTGGGCTACACCTTC
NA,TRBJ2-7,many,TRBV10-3,CAIGGAEQYF,TGTGCCATCGGCGGCGCAGAGCAGTACTTC
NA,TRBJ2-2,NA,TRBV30,CAWSVPGGPTGELFF,TGTGCCTGGAGTGTTCCCGGGGGCCCCACCGGGGAGCTGTTTTTT
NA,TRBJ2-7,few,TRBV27,CASSLRSGLSYEQYF,TGTGCCAGCAGTCTCCGGTCAGGGCTCTCCTACGAGCAGTACTTC
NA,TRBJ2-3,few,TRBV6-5,CASSYSGGTDTQYF,TGTGCCAGCAGTTACTCCGGGGGTACAGATACGCAGTATTTT
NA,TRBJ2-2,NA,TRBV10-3,CAISESESGELFF,TGTGCCATCAGTGAGTCGGAGAGCGGGGAGCTGTTTTTT
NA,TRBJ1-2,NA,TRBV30,CACWYLGLDGYTF,TGTGCCTGTTGGTATCTGGGGTTAGATGGCTACACCTTC
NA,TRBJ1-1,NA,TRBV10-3,CAIMLQGDGEAFF,TGTGCCATCATGCTCCAAGGGGATGGCGAAGCTTTCTTT
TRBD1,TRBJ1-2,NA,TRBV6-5,CASSSPGQGYGYTF,TGTGCCAGCAGTTCCCCGGGACAGGGTTATGGCTACACCTTC